This TCR beta chain was recovered during a study of shared clonotypes between healthy human individuals. Libraries were prepared by immunoSEQ multiplex PCR; TCRdb keeps only in-frame clonotypes and omits some of them. The sample lists 1.6 million or so clones, over 95% occurring once. Germline V lookup: CDR1 MNHNS, CDR2 SASEGT. V shed 4 bases and J 2 bases; nucleotides not matched to a gene: 10. CDR3 length: 16 residues. The sequence derives from a man aged 25-45 years in good health. The chain employs TRBV6-1 and TRBJ1-1; the match to TRBD1 covers 7 bases. The sequenced sample was naive CD4+ T cells sorted from blood. Stated subset: CD45RA+ positively selected. CDR3 amino acids: CASSAGLTGLNTEAFF. CDR3 nucleotides: TGTGCCAGCAGTGCTGGGTTGACAGGGCTAAACACTGAAGCTTTCTTT.